Listed here are 8 T cell receptor beta chains from one sample, sequenced in a study of blood T cell repertoires in COVID-19. The protocol was immunoSEQ multiplex PCR, while the TCRdb copy is restricted to in-frame clones and leaves out a portion. The profile covers approximately 150,000 clones, with 79% appearing a single time and 8.6% taken by the ten largest. Sequenced input: peripheral blood. Receptor source: a man aged 45-65 years with active or convalescent COVID-19.

This clone turned up a few times. This chain connects TRBV19 to TRBJ1-2, with D perhaps TRBD1 (6 bases). Trimming took 7 bases from V and 4 from J, leaving 13 bases between them. Germline CDR1 LNHDA, CDR2 SQIVND (reference sequence). The CDR3 totals 13 residues. The CDR3 reads CASNRGARYGYTF. The CDR3 DNA follows: TGTGCCAGTAATCGGGGGGCGCGCTATGGCTACACCTTC.

The chain recombines TRBV4-1 with TRBJ2-5, with 7 bases matching TRBD1. Germline loops: CDR1 MGHRA, CDR2 YSYEKL. V lost 4 bases to trimming and J lost 1 base; unmatched junction nucleotides: 6. The CDR3 totals 15 residues. The CDR3 sequence is CASSRVDRAQETQYF. DNA for the CDR3: TGCGCCAGCAGCCGGGTAGACAGGGCCCAAGAGACCCAGTACTTC.

The chain is built from TRBV5-6 and TRBJ2-5, with 12 bases lining up with TRBD2. Germline CDR1 and CDR2: SGHDT and YYEEEE. The ends lost 1 base at V and 1 base at J; junction bases unmatched: 8. This CDR3 is 18 amino acids long. The DNA of the CDR3 is TGTGCCAGCAGCTTGCGATTGGGACTAGCGGGCCTCCAAGAGACCCAGTACTTC. This translates into CASSLRLGLAGLQETQYF.

The chain uses TRBV5-1 and TRBJ2-3; possible D gene TRBD1, 6 bases. V lost 4 bases and J 5 bases, leaving 11 bases between the germline ends. The germline gives CDR1 SGHRS, CDR2 YFSETQ. CDR3 size: 13 residues. DNA for the CDR3: TGCGCCAGCAGCCGGGTAGGGGGAGATACGCAGTATTTT. Translated, it gives CASSRVGGDTQYF.

The chain employs TRBV3-1 (or the pseudogene TRBV3-2) and TRBJ2-1; D might be TRBD1 (6 bases). V shed 0 bases and J shed 9 bases, with 9 bases lying between them. Germline-derived CDR1 and CDR2 are LGHDT and YNNKEL (reference sequence). This CDR3 has 13 amino acids. The CDR3 protein is CASSQDGRGEQFF. The DNA of the CDR3 is TGTGCCAGCAGCCAAGACGGCAGGGGTGAGCAGTTCTTC.

The chain combines TRBV27 with TRBJ1-1; TRBD1 agrees at 9 bases. After removal of 5 bases from V and 4 bases from J, the junction contained 11 bases not matched to a gene. This CDR3 is built from 16 residues. Per the germline V gene, CDR1 is MNHEY and CDR2 is SMNVEV (reference sequence). The CDR3 coding sequence is TGTGCCAGCAGTCGCGGACAGGGGAAGGTCGGCACTGAAGCTTTCTTT. It translates to CASSRGQGKVGTEAFF.

This clone was counted a few times. One end of the junction varies from germline; a read error may be responsible. CDR3 in amino acids: CAPTGASSYNEQFF. The CDR3 DNA sequence: TGCGCCCCAACAGGGGCCAGCTCCTACAATGAGCAGTTCTTC. This chain joins TRBV7-9 and TRBJ2-1; 7 bases match TRBD1. The germline V gene encodes CDR1 SEHNR and CDR2 FQNEAQ (reference sequence). The CDR3 extends over 14 amino acids.

This chain joins TRBV19 and TRBJ2-4, with 7 bases lining up with TRBD2. The CDR3 has 16 residues. The J segment lost 2 bases and the V segment lost 5 bases, leaving 9 bases of the junction unmatched. CDR1 is LNHDA, CDR2 SQIVND, per germline (reference sequence). CDR3: CASSPELATPKNIQYF. The DNA for the CDR3 is TGTGCCAGTAGTCCCGAACTAGCGACACCCAAAAACATTCAGTACTTC.